This T cell receptor beta chain was identified during a study of blood T cell repertoires in COVID-19 (TCRdb year 2020). With regard to the full study: The collaborator samples originated in the United States, Italy and Spain and spanned the acute and convalescent phases of COVID-19. Subjects who had been exposed to COVID-19, were actively infected with it, or had recovered from it provided the deeply sampled blood TCRbeta repertoires that made up the dataset. The repertoires were made available in a free public database intended to serve as a resource for research on the immune response to SARS-CoV-2. The prospective study material was composed of cDNA or gDNA derived from T cells, B-cell-depleted T cells, or PBMCs. Where HLA class I and class II types were available, the types were taken from metadata supplied by the sample provider, not from assay-based typing. Samples were obtained from the ongoing ImmuneRACE study (first 160 participants) and from about 1,300 subjects provided by 6 global collaborators. The sample metadata nearly always contained a de-identified subject ID, COVID-19 status, age in years and sex.

On this clone: Its antigen remains unidentified. No quality values exist for individual bases; no much larger clone is one base distant.

The immunoSEQ Assay, a bias-controlled multiplex PCR, was used to amplify TCRbeta CDR3 regions from genomic DNA. The paper's processing steps were these. Nucleated cell counts per sample were estimated from amplification of reference gene primers within the assay. Sequence reads were collapsed and filtered to measure the absolute abundance of every unique TCRbeta CDR3 rearrangement. For each sample, productive Simpson clonality was calculated by taking the square root of Simpson's diversity index across productive rearrangements. In TCRdb, the immuneACCESS table is reduced to in-frame sequences with V and J assigned. These tables do not hold every clone; where another copy was compared, an unresolved V gene accounts for under half, and the others remain unexplained. V and J calls and clone size are those listed in that table; D and trimming were worked out from the DNA. In all, the sample holds 200,000 to 300,000 clones, and roughly 83% of those were seen once. Clones ranked in the top ten supply about 6% of the sample.

Study-wide conclusions, independent of this receptor: The quantity of clinical and demographic metadata differed by source and by participant and was supplied without curation.

At one collaborating source in Seattle, patients were enrolled during active infection and were followed longitudinally through the course of disease. Collaborating institutions collected whole blood in K2EDTA tubes following their own protocols. For TCRbeta analysis, collaborators shipped samples in one of three forms: frozen whole blood, isolated PBMCs, or DNA extracted from either of those sample types. The germline V gene encodes CDR1 SGDLS and CDR2 YYNGEE. The CDR3 contains 15 residues, cysteine and phenylalanine counted. This entry keeps only the CDR3 DNA: 45 bases, framed from base 1. Ends trimmed: V by 0 bases, J by 6 bases; bases unmatched to a gene: 2.

The TCR sequence derives from an elderly woman with COVID-19, enrolled during active disease. Sequencing used peripheral blood. The rearrangement combines TRBV9 with TRBJ1-6; 8 middle bases align to TRBD1. The CDR3 sequence is CASSVAGQGNSPLHF. The DNA is as follows: TGTGCCAGCAGCGTAGCCGGACAGGGTAATTCACCCCTCCACTTT.